A single sample is the source of the 29 T cell receptor beta chains below, sequenced in a study of post-analysis software for immune sequencing data. The authors incorporated unique molecular identifiers into the TCR beta cDNA libraries. MiXCR was run by TCRdb on the PCR reads, yielding one entry per CDR3 protein. The sample includes fewer than 850,000 distinct CDR3 sequences, roughly 50% seen only once; the top ten take approximately 4.4%. No antigen is known for these receptors. Study-wide points: In patients, five or six TRBV segments were more frequent than in controls, with TRBV5-6, TRBV5-1 and TRBV20-1 among them.

Sequences were obtained from blood. Every receptor here comes from a girl aged 10 to 17 with multiple sclerosis.

The chain has TRBV7-9 and TRBJ2-4; TRBD1 matches at 7 bases. Germline CDR1 SEHNR, CDR2 FQNEAQ (reference sequence). V trimming: 5 bases; J trimming: 0 bases; junction bases outside the gene matches: 10. CDR3 length: 17 residues. The CDR3 spells CASSATGTAIAKNIQYF. As DNA, the CDR3 is TGTGCCAGCAGCGCAACCGGGACAGCTATAGCCAAAAACATTCAGTACTTC.

The V and J genes are TRBV7-9 and TRBJ2-7; 7 bases fit TRBD1. With V trimmed by 1 base and J by 2 bases, 11 bases remained unmatched. The CDR3 covers 17 residues. Germline V gene sequence: CDR1 SEHNR, CDR2 FQNEAQ (reference sequence). CDR3 loop: CASSLVPGQTRPYEQYF. The CDR3 region has the DNA TGTGCCAGCAGCTTAGTCCCGGGACAGACAAGGCCCTACGAGCAGTACTTC.

The CDR3 protein is CASSSTSGTRYEQYF. CDR3 nucleotides: TGTGCCAGCAGCTCTACTAGCGGGACACGCTACGAGCAGTACTTC. This rearrangement joins TRBV7-2 to TRBJ2-5; the match to TRBD2 covers 10 bases. The J call may be incorrect, as the DNA end agrees better with TRBJ2-7. The CDR3 totals 15 residues. The germline V gene encodes CDR1 SGHTA and CDR2 FQGNSA.

The CDR3 DNA follows: TGTGCCACCCGGGCGGGGCAGGGTAATGAAAAACTGTTTTTT. It is translated as CATRAGQGNEKLFF. The chain joins TRBV15 to TRBJ1-4; possibly TRBD1 for D (5 bases). Looked up from germline, CDR1 is LNHNV and CDR2 is YYDKDF (reference sequence). V was trimmed by 8 bases and J by 4 bases, leaving 14 bases between them. The CDR3 consists of 14 residues.

This chain connects TRBV5-1 to TRBJ1-1, with D perhaps TRBD1 (5 bases). From germline, CDR1 is SGHRS and CDR2 YFSETQ. The CDR3 extends over 16 amino acids. V shed 1 base and J shed 2 bases, with 15 bases lying between them. The CDR3 DNA is TGCGCCAGCAGCTTGAAGGGACTACGGGGAAACACTGAAGCTTTCTTT. This encodes CASSLKGLRGNTEAFF.

The J gene is TRBJ2-2, the V gene TRBV27; perhaps D is TRBD1 or TRBD2 (5 bases each). There are 11 residues in the CDR3. V shed 9 bases and J shed 7 bases, with 9 bases lying between them. The germline V gene has CDR1 MNHEY and CDR2 SMNVEV (reference sequence). CDR3 in amino acids: CASSGGGELFF. CDR3 bases: TGTGCCAGTAGTGGGGGCGGGGAGCTGTTTTTT.

The V call is TRBV6-2 or TRBV6-3, the J call TRBJ2-1; 8 bases align to TRBD2. The length of the CDR3 is 16 residues. V gave up 5 bases and J gave up 0 bases; unmatched junction bases: 6. Per the germline V gene, CDR1 is MNHEY and CDR2 is SVGEGT. CDR3 bases: TGTGCCAGCAGTAAGGTAGCGGGATTCTCCTACAATGAGCAGTTCTTC. It yields the protein CASSKVAGFSYNEQFF.

V and J are TRBV15 and TRBJ1-4, with 9 positions matching TRBD1. This CDR3 contains 15 residues. Germline V lookup: CDR1 LNHNV, CDR2 YYDKDF (reference sequence). The trim removed 2 bases at V and 7 bases at J, leaving 5 bases unmatched. CDR3 amino acids: CATSRPGTGTEKLFF. The CDR3 DNA reads TGTGCCACCAGCAGACCCGGGACAGGGACTGAAAAACTGTTTTTT.

This clonotype was detected many times. The chain joins TRBV29-1 to TRBJ2-6; D is undetermined. The CDR3 has 14 amino acids. The V end was cut by 3 bases, the J end by 0 bases, with 6 bases between. From germline, CDR1 is SQVTM and CDR2 ANQGSEA. The CDR3 here is CSVEGYSGANVLTF. The DNA of the CDR3 is TGCAGCGTTGAGGGATACTCTGGGGCCAACGTCCTGACTTTC.

This rearrangement joins TRBV7-2 to TRBJ2-7; D may be TRBD1 (7 bases). Germline CDR1 SGHTA, CDR2 FQGNSA. The CDR3 spans 15 residues. V was clipped by 4 bases and J by 5 bases, with 18 bases between them. CDR3 coding DNA: TGTGCCAGCAGCTCGTACTGGCGGGACAGCGACGAGCAGTACTTC. This gives the protein CASSSYWRDSDEQYF. Combining the CDR3 with reference TRBV7-2 and TRBJ2-7 gives the whole variable domain GAGVSQSPSNKVTEKGKDVELRCDPISGHTALYWYRQSLGQGLEFLIYFQGNSAPDKSGLPSDRFSAERTGGSVSTLTIQRTQQEDSAVYLCASSSYWRDSDEQYFGPGTRLTVT.

The genes are TRBV25-1 and TRBJ2-1, with 9 bases identical to TRBD2. The CDR3 consists of 15 residues. V gave up 9 bases and J gave up 6 bases; unmatched junction bases: 12. Germline CDR1 and CDR2: MGHDK and SYGVNS. The CDR3 DNA sequence: TGTGCCAGTTCTGTAATAGCGGGAGAGAGCAATGAGCAGTTCTTC. Its translation is CASSVIAGESNEQFF.

This clonotype was recorded once. The junction shows a germline mismatch at one end, possibly a read error. This chain links TRBV7-7 with TRBJ2-2, with 7 bases aligning to TRBD1. CDR1 SSHAT and CDR2 FNYEAQ come from the germline V gene (reference sequence). This CDR3 is 14 amino acids long. The DNA for the CDR3 is TGTGCTAGCAGCTTAGGACAGGCAACCGGGGAGCTGTTTTTT. Translating gives CASSLGQATGELFF. Supplemented by reference TRBV7-7 and TRBJ2-2, the full variable domain reads GAGVSQSPRYKVTKRGQDVTLRCDPISSHATLYWYQQALGQGPEFLTYFNYEAQPDKSGLPSDRFSAERPEGSISTLTIQRTEQRDSAMYRCASSLGQATGELFFGEGSRLTVL.

The chain uses TRBV7-2 and TRBJ2-1; perhaps D is TRBD1 or TRBD2 (5 bases each). CDR1 and CDR2 from the germline V gene are SGHTA and FQGNSA. The CDR3 sequence is 17 residues long. V lost 5 bases and J lost 10, with 27 bases in between. CDR3 DNA sequence: TGTGCCAGCAGCGACCGGGGCAGCCCACTGACGGAGGTCGAGCAGTTCTTC. This sequence encodes CASSDRGSPLTEVEQFF.

This CDR3 is CSVPGEWVENTEAFF. The CDR3 nucleotides read TGCAGCGTCCCCGGAGAATGGGTTGAGAACACTGAAGCTTTCTTT. The chain recombines TRBV29-1 with TRBJ1-1; D not resolved. The CDR3 runs to 15 residues. The V end lost 6 bases, the J end lost 1 base, and 18 bases lay between the germline ends. Per the germline V gene, CDR1 is SQVTM and CDR2 is ANQGSEA.

This sequence joins TRBV11-1 and TRBJ2-5, with D possibly matching TRBD1 (6 bases). The CDR3 consists of 15 residues. Germline CDR1 is SGHAT and CDR2 is FQDESV (reference sequence). V was clipped by 2 bases and J by 5 bases, with 15 bases between them. Here the CDR3 reads CASSLQAGAQETQYF. In DNA, the CDR3 is TGTGCCAGCAGCTTACAGGCAGGGGCACAGGAGACCCAGTACTTC.

This rearrangement joins TRBV29-1 to TRBJ2-2, with D uncertain. Germline CDR1 and CDR2: SQVTM and ANQGSEA. The germline V and J ends were trimmed by 4 bases and 2 bases, with 11 bases remaining between them. This CDR3 contains 14 residues. The CDR3 loop is CSVVLGYNTGELFF. CDR3 bases: TGCAGCGTTGTACTTGGGTATAACACCGGGGAGCTGTTTTTT.

The rearrangement links TRBV2 to TRBJ2-5; tentative D call: TRBD1 (5 bases). This CDR3 spans 13 amino acids. The V gene's germline CDR1 is SNHLY and CDR2 FYNNEI. V lost 6 bases to trimming and J lost 2 bases, with 10 bases between them. The CDR3 region is CASRRTFQETQYF. CDR3 sequence (DNA): TGTGCCAGCAGAAGGACATTTCAAGAGACCCAGTACTTC.

In its sample, this clonotype was seen a few times. This sequence joins TRBV7-9 and TRBJ1-5; D gene unclear. The germline gives CDR1 SEHNR, CDR2 FQNEAQ (reference sequence). The CDR3 loop spans 14 amino acids. The V end lost 10 bases, the J end lost 0 bases, and 13 bases lay between the germline ends. The CDR3 spells CAISPPDSNQPQHF. The CDR3 DNA reads TGTGCCATAAGCCCGCCTGATAGCAATCAGCCCCAGCATTTT. The whole variable domain, remainder taken from reference TRBV7-9 and TRBJ1-5, is DTGVSQNPRHKITKRGQNVTFRCDPISEHNRLYWYRQTLGQGPEFLTYFQNEAQLEKSRLLSDRFSAERPKGSFSTLEIQRTEQGDSAMYLCAISPPDSNQPQHFGDGTRLSIL.

This chain connects TRBV6-5 to TRBJ2-1; 11 bases are a match to TRBD2. The CDR3 runs 14 residues. The V segment lost 3 bases and the J segment 10 bases; nucleotides outside the gene matches: 5. CDR1 and CDR2 (germline): MNHEY, SVGAGI. In nucleotides, the CDR3 is TGTGCCAGCAGTTATAGCGGGAGGGCCGAGGAGCAGTTCTTC. It codes for CASSYSGRAEEQFF.

The chain combines TRBV9 with TRBJ2-3; no firm D call. Germline CDR1 and CDR2: SGDLS and YYNGEE. The CDR3 has 15 residues. Trimming left V 0 bases short and J 4 bases short, with 12 bases between. CDR3 bases: TGTGCCAGCAGCGTAGGCCCCAATGGAGCAGATACGCAGTATTTT. The encoded protein is CASSVGPNGADTQYF.

The table lists this clonotype with a few counts. This chain connects TRBV11-1 to TRBJ2-7, with 8 bases matching TRBD2. From germline, CDR1 is SGHAT and CDR2 FQDESV (reference sequence). Trimming removed 4 bases from V and 2 bases from J; junction bases left unmatched: 10. The CDR3 covers 16 residues. This CDR3 reads CASSSPTSDPTYEQYF. CDR3 DNA sequence: TGTGCCAGCAGCTCCCCGACTAGCGACCCCACCTACGAGCAGTACTTC.

The chain combines TRBV10-1 with TRBJ2-1, with 10 positions matching TRBD2. CDR3 length equals 17 residues. The V segment lost 5 bases and the J segment 4 bases; nucleotides outside the gene matches: 11. The germline gives CDR1 WNHNN, CDR2 SYGVQD (reference sequence). The CDR3 DNA follows: TGCGCCAGCAGTCCCGGACTAGCGGAGCAGCCGTACAATGAGCAGTTCTTC. Its translation is CASSPGLAEQPYNEQFF.

The chain uses TRBV20-1 and TRBJ2-7; possibly TRBD1 for D (7 bases). The germline CDR1 and CDR2 sequences are DFQATT and SNEGSKA (reference sequence). Deletions cut 0 bases from V and 2 bases from J, with 14 bases between. This CDR3 has 15 amino acids. The CDR3 sequence: CSAREWTGGAYEQYF. DNA of the CDR3: TGCAGTGCTAGAGAGTGGACAGGAGGGGCCTACGAGCAGTACTTC.

This clonotype was detected many times. The chain links TRBV10-2 to TRBJ2-7; D is undetermined. The CDR3 runs to 14 residues. CDR1 is WSHSY, CDR2 SAAADI, per germline. Trimming removed 0 bases from V and 5 bases from J, with 11 bases in between. CDR3 in DNA: TGCGCCAGCAGTGAGTCCGTAAGACTCGACGAGCAGTACTTC. Protein product: CASSESVRLDEQYF.

V gene TRBV27 combines with J gene TRBJ2-7; 9 bases map to TRBD2. Losses at the gene ends were 5 bases for V and 3 bases for J; bases not matched to a gene: 8. The length of the CDR3 is 15 residues. Germline loops: CDR1 MNHEY, CDR2 SMNVEV (reference sequence). Written as DNA, the CDR3 is TGTGCCAGCAGTCTAGTAATGACTAGCGGCTACGAGCAGTACTTC. Translation gives CASSLVMTSGYEQYF.

This clonotype appeared once. The chain combines TRBV7-2 with TRBJ2-1, with 14 bases lining up with TRBD2. Germline trimming cut 8 bases from V and 6 bases from J; bases unmatched to any gene: 3. CDR1 is SGHTA, CDR2 FQGNSA, per germline. This CDR3 comprises 14 residues. CDR3 nucleotides: TGTGCCAGCCAGACTAGCGGGAGGGCCAATGAGCAGTTCTTC. Translating gives CASQTSGRANEQFF.

This chain connects TRBV27 to TRBJ1-4; D may be TRBD1 (5 bases). Germline V gene sequence: CDR1 MNHEY, CDR2 SMNVEV (reference sequence). CDR3 length: 16 residues. The ends were cut back, 5 bases at V and 4 bases at J, with 17 bases in the middle. The CDR3 DNA sequence: TGTGCCAGCAGTCCGACCCCGGACACTTATAATGAAAAACTGTTTTTT. Protein sequence: CASSPTPDTYNEKLFF.

The J gene is TRBJ2-3, the V gene TRBV12-3 or TRBV12-4; D unresolved. The CDR3 has 14 amino acids. The V gene lost 1 base and the J gene lost 2 bases, with 7 bases spanning the gap. The DNA of the CDR3 is TGTGCCAGCAGTTTAGGTTACACCACAGATACGCAGTATTTT. Its protein product is CASSLGYTTDTQYF.

The V gene is TRBV10-3, the J gene TRBJ2-5, with TRBD1 matching over 11 bases. V lost 3 bases and J lost 4; bases outside the gene matches: 4. The CDR3 has 15 residues. Germline CDR1 is ENHRY and CDR2 is SYGVKD. The CDR3 nucleotides are TGTGCCATCAGTGACTTGGGACAGGGGGTAGAGACCCAGTACTTC. It codes for CAISDLGQGVETQYF.